These 15 T cell receptor beta chains came from one sample sequenced in a study of brain T cells in children with intractable seizures. The table came from immunoSEQ multiplex PCR; TCRdb's copy has only in-frame clones and leaves some out. In the table there are a few hundred thousand clones, nearly 95% of which are singletons. Time point of the sample: blood from clinic visit 5 months post-surgery; TSC patient then seizure free. The sequenced sample was peripheral blood, obtained 4 to 5 months after surgery. The receptor set was obtained from a boy in the first two years of life with tuberous sclerosis and intractable seizures.

V gene TRBV24-1 combines with J gene TRBJ1-5; no definite D call. The CDR3 is made up of 17 amino acids. The V and J ends lost 4 bases and 3 bases respectively, with 18 bases between them. CDR1 and CDR2 from the germline V gene are KGHDR and SFDVKD. The CDR3 here is CATSDLKDGSNNQPQHF. The CDR3 DNA sequence: TGTGCCACCAGTGACCTTAAGGATGGGTCTAACAATCAGCCCCAGCATTTT.

V gene TRBV30 combines with J gene TRBJ2-1; tentatively, D is TRBD1 (5 bases). In germline, CDR1 is GTSNPN, CDR2 SVGIG (reference sequence). This CDR3 is built from 11 residues. V was cut by 6 bases and J by 10 bases, with 13 bases left in between. CDR3 sequence (DNA): TGTGCCTGTCTAGGGGTCGGAGAGCAGTTCTTC. This translates into CACLGVGEQFF.

The chain is built from TRBV19 and TRBJ1-1; D not resolved. The CDR3 loop spans 14 amino acids. V was shortened by 3 bases and J by 11 bases, with 19 bases between the two germline ends. Germline-derived CDR1 and CDR2 are LNHDA and SQIVND (reference sequence). CDR3 residues: CASSIDGPSRTAFF. DNA for the CDR3: TGTGCCAGTAGTATCGATGGGCCCTCCCGAACGGCTTTCTTT.

This chain connects TRBV19 to TRBJ1-5; 8 bases are a match to TRBD1. J gave up 4 bases and V 4 bases, and 6 bases lay outside the gene matches. In germline, CDR1 is LNHDA, CDR2 SQIVND (reference sequence). CDR3 length: 15 amino acids. This CDR3 reads CASSTGTGINQPQHF. The CDR3 DNA follows: TGTGCCAGTAGTACCGGGACAGGTATTAATCAGCCCCAGCATTTT.

V is TRBV30 and J is TRBJ2-3; 11 bases match TRBD2. The CDR3 has 17 residues. Germline V gene data show CDR1 as GTSNPN and CDR2 as SVGIG (reference sequence). After removal of 5 bases from V and 1 base from J, the junction contained 11 bases not matched to a gene. The CDR3 nucleotides read TGTGCCTGGGGTTATTCTAGCGGGAGGAGGCGCACAGATACGCAGTATTTT. It yields the protein CAWGYSSGRRRTDTQYF.

The chain combines TRBV29-1 with TRBJ2-7; D is possibly TRBD1 (6 bases). The germline CDR1 and CDR2 sequences are SQVTM and ANQGSEA. The ends were cut back, 5 bases at V and 13 bases at J, with 15 bases in the middle. This CDR3 is 10 amino acids long. The CDR3: CSVFVDSQYF. In nucleotides, the CDR3 is TGCAGCGTTTTTGTGGACAGTCAATACTTC.

V gene TRBV19 combines with J gene TRBJ1-6; D possibly corresponds to TRBD1 (5 bases). CDR3 length: 15 amino acids. The germline V and J ends were trimmed by 6 bases and 7 bases, with 16 bases remaining between them. Per germline, CDR1 LNHDA and CDR2 SQIVND (reference sequence). CDR3 in amino acids: CASRAIGAGNSPLHF. The CDR3 bases are TGTGCCAGTAGAGCTATTGGGGCCGGAAATTCACCCCTCCACTTT.

This CDR3 is CAWSPTQGRQETQYF. The CDR3 DNA sequence: TGTGCCTGGAGCCCCACCCAGGGACGCCAAGAGACCCAGTACTTC. This chain joins TRBV30 and TRBJ2-5, with D perhaps assigned TRBD1 or TRBD2 (5 bases each). V lost 3 bases and J 1 base, leaving 15 bases between the germline ends. The CDR3 totals 15 residues. Germline lookup yields CDR1 GTSNPN and CDR2 SVGIG (reference sequence).

The chain employs TRBV5-1 and TRBJ1-1; TRBD1 is a possible D gene (6 bases). Per germline, CDR1 SGHRS and CDR2 YFSETQ. V lost 7 bases, J lost 2 bases, and 18 bases lay in between. The CDR3 loop spans 15 amino acids. CDR3 amino acids: CASSTGGGQNTEAFF. CDR3 bases: TGCGCCAGCTCCACCGGGGGGGGGCAAAACACTGAAGCTTTCTTT.

The chain carries TRBV5-1 and TRBJ2-7; the D gene is possibly TRBD2 (6 bases). Germline CDR1 and CDR2: SGHRS and YFSETQ. This CDR3 has 14 residues. The V and J ends lost 1 base and 2 bases respectively, with 10 bases between them. The CDR3 DNA is TGCGCCAGCAGCTTGTTGACTAGACCCTACGAGCAGTACTTC. Its translation: CASSLLTRPYEQYF. Based on the CDR3 plus reference TRBV5-1 and TRBJ2-7, the full variable domain is KAGVTQTPRYLIKTRGQQVTLSCSPISGHRSVSWYQQTPGQGLQFLFEYFSETQRNKGNFPGRFSGRQFSNSRSEMNVSTLELGDSALYLCASSLLTRPYEQYFGPGTRLTVT.

This chain links TRBV4-1 with TRBJ2-5, with D maybe TRBD2 (5 bases). Germline lookup yields CDR1 MGHRA and CDR2 YSYEKL. Trimming stripped 3 bases from V and 3 bases from J, with 11 bases between. This CDR3 region has 14 residues. CDR3: CASSQAGLEETQYF. As DNA, the CDR3 is TGCGCCAGCAGCCAGGCGGGCCTCGAAGAGACCCAGTACTTC.

The chain carries TRBV10-3 and TRBJ1-1, with D perhaps TRBD1 (5 bases). Germline CDR1 ENHRY, CDR2 SYGVKD. This CDR3 is built from 16 residues. The ends were cut back, 1 base at V and 2 bases at J, with 14 bases in the middle. This CDR3 reads CAISEFGHDRNTEAFF. In DNA, the CDR3 is TGTGCCATCAGTGAGTTTGGGCACGACAGAAACACTGAAGCTTTCTTT.

The rearrangement uses TRBV7-2 and TRBJ2-7; TRBD1 might be the D (6 bases). Trimming pared 3 bases from V and 7 bases from J, leaving 10 bases between. There are 12 residues in the CDR3. CDR1 and CDR2 from the germline V gene are SGHTA and FQGNSA. The CDR3 DNA reads TGTGCCAGCAGCTTCAGGGGATGGGAGCAGTACTTC. Translated, it gives CASSFRGWEQYF. The full variable domain, rest sourced from reference TRBV7-2 and TRBJ2-7, is GAGVSQSPSNKVTEKGKDVELRCDPISGHTALYWYRQSLGQGLEFLIYFQGNSAPDKSGLPSDRFSAERTGGSVSTLTIQRTQQEDSAVYLCASSFRGWEQYFGPGTRLTVT.

The gene calls are TRBV7-9 and TRBJ2-7, with 10 nucleotides matching TRBD1. Germline CDR1 SEHNR, CDR2 FQNEAQ (reference sequence). This CDR3 is 15 amino acids long. With V trimmed by 3 bases and J by 1 base, 3 bases remained unmatched. Here the CDR3 reads CASSFRGQGSYEQYF. The CDR3 bases are TGTGCCAGCAGCTTTCGGGGACAGGGGTCCTACGAGCAGTACTTC.

The chain combines TRBV18 with TRBJ1-1; perhaps TRBD1 as D (5 bases). CDR1 is KGHSH and CDR2 is LQKENI in the germline V gene. V was clipped by 0 bases and J by 5 bases, with 13 bases between them. The CDR3 runs 15 residues. The CDR3 DNA follows: TGTGCCAGCTCACCACCGGGGGGATCGTGGACTGAAGCTTTCTTT. Amino acids: CASSPPGGSWTEAFF.